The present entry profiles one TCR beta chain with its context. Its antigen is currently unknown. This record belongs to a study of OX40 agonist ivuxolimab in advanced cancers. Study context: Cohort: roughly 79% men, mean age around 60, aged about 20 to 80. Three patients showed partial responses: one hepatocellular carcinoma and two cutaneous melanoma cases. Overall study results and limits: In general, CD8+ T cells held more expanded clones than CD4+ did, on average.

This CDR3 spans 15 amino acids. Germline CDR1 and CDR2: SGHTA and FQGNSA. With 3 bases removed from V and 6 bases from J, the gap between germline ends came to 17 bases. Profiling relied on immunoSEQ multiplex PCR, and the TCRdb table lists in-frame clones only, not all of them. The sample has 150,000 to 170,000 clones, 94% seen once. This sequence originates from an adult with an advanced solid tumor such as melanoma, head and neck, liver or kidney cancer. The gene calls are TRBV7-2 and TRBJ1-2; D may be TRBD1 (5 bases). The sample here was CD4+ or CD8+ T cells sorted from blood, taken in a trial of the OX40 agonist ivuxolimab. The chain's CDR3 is CASSLPSGGSHGYTF. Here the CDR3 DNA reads TGTGCCAGCAGCTTGCCCTCGGGGGGTAGTCATGGCTACACCTTC.